A selection of T cell receptor beta chains follows, all from one sample in a study of blood T cell repertoires in COVID-19. Clones were sequenced by immunoSEQ multiplex PCR, and TCRdb holds only the in-frame ones, with some missing. Altogether approximately 170,000 clones are present, approximately 85% being singletons, with the ten largest covering 6.5% to 7.5%. The sequenced material came from peripheral blood. The origin of the receptors is a man older than 75 with COVID-19, enrolled during active disease. CDR3s include the opening cysteine and the closing phenylalanine or tryptophan. D genes are given only for firm matches. Clone size is shown for a subset of rows, as once, few, many or a class of expanded clone.

d_gene	v_gene	abundance	j_gene	CDR3aa	CDR3nt
NA	TRBV5-5	NA	TRBJ2-7	CASSLGQVAYEQYF	TGTGCCAGCAGCTTGGGACAGGTTGCCTACGAGCAGTACTTC
NA	TRBV7-9	NA	TRBJ1-5	CASSLDGRRPQHF	TGTGCCAGCAGCTTAGATGGGCGCCGGCCCCAGCATTTT
NA	TRBV5-1	NA	TRBJ1-1	CASSLDGQGNTEAFF	TGCGCCAGCAGCTTGGACGGGCAGGGGAACACTGAAGCTTTCTTT
TRBD1	TRBV7-6	NA	TRBJ1-2	CASSLASGQGAVNYGYTF	TGTGCCAGCAGCTTAGCCTCGGGACAGGGGGCCGTTAACTATGGCTACACCTTC
NA	TRBV6-6	NA	TRBJ2-1	CASHRGSSYNEQFF	TGTGCCAGCCACCGAGGGAGCTCCTACAATGAGCAGTTCTTC
TRBD2	TRBV7-2	once	TRBJ2-5	CASSFGTSGGQETQYF	TGTGCCAGCAGCTTTGGGACTAGCGGGGGACAAGAGACCCAGTACTTC
NA	TRBV6-5	NA	TRBJ2-2	CASSFRENTGELFF	TGTGCCAGCAGTTTCAGGGAGAACACCGGGGAGCTGTTTTTT
NA	TRBV2	NA	TRBJ2-3	CASRRRAGGTDTQYF	TGTGCCAGCAGGCGTCGGGCAGGGGGCACAGATACGCAGTATTTT
NA	TRBV12-3/TRBV12-4	NA	TRBJ2-1	CASRNDINEQFF	TGTGCCAGCAGGAACGACATCAATGAGCAGTTCTTC
TRBD2	TRBV24-1	NA	TRBJ2-3	CATSDTSSGGEWGTDTQYF	TGTGCCACCAGTGATACAAGTAGCGGGGGGGAATGGGGCACAGATACGCAGTATTTT
NA	TRBV28	NA	TRBJ1-1	CASSRQNTEAFF	TGTGCCAGCAGTCGACAGAACACTGAAGCTTTCTTT
NA	TRBV5-5	once	TRBJ1-2	CASSLAPGANYGYTF	TGTGCCAGCAGCTTGGCACCAGGGGCTAACTATGGCTACACCTTC
NA	TRBV5-5	NA	TRBJ2-3	CASSSTTGEAQYF	TGTGCCAGCAGCTCCACCACAGGGGAGGCGCAGTATTTT
TRBD1	TRBV27	NA	TRBJ1-5	CASSFSGGNQPQHF	TGTGCCAGCAGTTTCTCAGGGGGGAATCAGCCCCAGCATTTT
NA	TRBV19	NA	TRBJ1-1	CASTIPRGGGLMNTEAFF	TGTGCCAGTACCATTCCCCGGGGGGGCGGACTTATGAACACTGAAGCTTTCTTT
TRBD1	TRBV19	NA	TRBJ1-1	CASSKIGRDRVVAFF	TGTGCCAGTAGTAAGATCGGGCGGGACAGGGTGGTGGCTTTCTTT
NA	TRBV12-2	NA	TRBJ1-1	CASRHSGCTEAFF	TGTGCAAGTCGACATTCGGGGTGTACTGAAGCTTTCTTT
NA	TRBV12-3/TRBV12-4	once	TRBJ1-6	CASSLISVNPLHF	TGTGCCAGCAGTTTAATTTCGGTAAATCCCCTCCACTTT
NA	TRBV7-9	NA	TRBJ1-2	CASKTTGSYGYTF	TGTGCCAGCAAGACCACAGGGTCCTATGGCTACACCTTC
NA	TRBV5-1	once	TRBJ2-3	CASSTAITDTQYF	TGCGCCAGCAGCACTGCAATCACAGATACGCAGTATTTT
TRBD1	TRBV24-1	NA	TRBJ1-5	CATSDSRQGGYQPQHF	TGTGCCACCAGTGACAGTAGACAGGGGGGTTATCAGCCCCAGCATTTT
TRBD1	TRBV6-6	NA	TRBJ2-2	CASRDRDFGELFF	TGTGCCTCCCGGGACAGGGACTTCGGGGAGCTGTTTTTT
NA	TRBV9	NA	TRBJ1-1	CASNRVNTEAFF	TGTGCCAGCAACAGGGTGAACACTGAAGCTTTCTTT
NA	TRBV18	NA	TRBJ1-1	CASSYTVGSTEAFF	TGTGCCAGCTCATACACGGTCGGGAGCACTGAAGCTTTCTTT
NA	TRBV16	NA	TRBJ2-1	CASSYDRYNEQFF	TGTGCCAGCAGCTATGACAGATACAATGAGCAGTTCTTC
TRBD2	TRBV19	NA	TRBJ2-3	CASSTSPSGGNTDTQYF	TGTGCCAGTAGTACCTCGCCTAGCGGGGGGAACACAGATACGCAGTATTTT